These T cell receptor beta chains were read from a single sample in a study of blood T cell repertoires in COVID-19. Repertoires were generated with immunoSEQ multiplex PCR, while TCRdb's copy carries only in-frame clones and drops some. The sample lists approximately 90,000 clones, roughly 80% occurring once. What was sequenced was peripheral blood. The origin of the receptors is a man aged 60-69 years with acute or convalescent COVID-19. Each CDR3 is given with its conserved first and last residue. D genes are given only for firm matches. A row's size may be missing; if present it is once, few, many or a size class.

CSVDRQGYNEQFF TGCAGCGTAGACAGGCAGGGGTACAATGAGCAGTTCTTC NA TRBV29-1 13 TRBJ2-1 NA
CASSLYTGQPQHF TGTGCCAGCAGCCTATATACAGGTCAGCCCCAGCATTTT NA TRBV3-1/TRBV3-2 13 TRBJ1-5 medium-sized
CASTRDRIINQPQHF TGTGCCAGCACCAGGGACAGGATAATTAATCAGCCCCAGCATTTT NA TRBV21-1 15 TRBJ1-5 NA
CASSDTGVQSQETQYF TGTGCCAGCAGTGATACCGGGGTTCAAAGCCAAGAGACCCAGTACTTC NA TRBV2 16 TRBJ2-5 once
CSASRTSGSITREQYF TGCAGTGCTAGTCGTACTAGCGGGAGTATTACACGCGAGCAGTACTTC TRBD2 TRBV20-1 16 TRBJ2-7 once
CASSLIRLAGGETQYF TGTGCCAGCAGCTTAATCCGTCTAGCGGGAGGAGAGACCCAGTACTTC TRBD2 TRBV7-9 16 TRBJ2-5 NA
CAISDPQGRTNYGYTF TGTGCCATCAGTGACCCCCAGGGCAGAACTAACTATGGCTACACCTTC NA TRBV10-3 16 TRBJ1-2 NA
CASMEGLIGETQYF TGTGCCAGCATGGAGGGGTTAATAGGGGAGACCCAGTACTTC NA TRBV7-2 14 TRBJ2-5 NA
CASSQIAGQGVRNSPLHF TGTGCCAGCAGTCAAATCGCGGGACAGGGGGTCAGAAATTCACCCCTCCACTTT TRBD1 TRBV6-6 18 TRBJ1-6 few
CASSLEMGGETQYF TGTGCCAGCAGCTTAGAAATGGGGGGAGAGACCCAGTACTTC NA TRBV7-2 14 TRBJ2-5 NA
CASSFRTGGDYSPLHF TGTGCCAGCAGCTTCCGGACAGGGGGCGACTATTCACCCCTCCACTTT TRBD1 TRBV11-2 16 TRBJ1-6 NA
CASSVAQGGTGELFF TGTGCCAGCAGCGTAGCTCAGGGAGGCACCGGGGAGCTGTTTTTT NA TRBV9 15 TRBJ2-2 NA
CASSAMGQSSSGNTIYF TGTGCCAGCAGCGCCATGGGACAGTCGAGCTCTGGAAACACCATATATTTT TRBD1 TRBV7-9 17 TRBJ1-3 NA
CASSYGGLIQPQHF TGTGCCAGCAGTTACGGGGGGTTGATTCAGCCCCAGCATTTT NA TRBV6-2/TRBV6-3 14 TRBJ1-5 NA
CASSFLTGGDNTEAFF TGTGCCAGCAGCTTTTTGACAGGGGGCGATAACACTGAAGCTTTCTTT TRBD1 TRBV7-9 16 TRBJ1-1 NA
CSAPGQQNYGYTF TGCAGCGCACCGGGACAGCAAAACTATGGCTACACCTTC TRBD1 TRBV29-1 13 TRBJ1-2 once
CASSSISGNVETQYF TGTGCCAGTAGTAGTATTAGCGGGAACGTAGAGACCCAGTACTTC TRBD2 TRBV19 15 TRBJ2-5 NA
CASSLSSDRPSGANVLTF TGTGCCAGCAGCCTTTCCTCCGACAGGCCCTCTGGGGCCAACGTCCTGACTTTC NA TRBV13 18 TRBJ2-6 NA
CASSGDSYNSPLHF TGTGCCAGCTCAGGGGACAGCTATAATTCACCCCTCCACTTT TRBD1 TRBV18 14 TRBJ1-6 few
CASSDRNGQGLNTEAFF TGTGCCAGCTCTGACCGGAATGGACAGGGTTTGAACACTGAAGCTTTCTTT TRBD1 TRBV18 17 TRBJ1-1 NA
CASSLMPLSSAETQYF TGTGCCAGCAGCTTGATGCCGTTGTCTAGCGCGGAGACCCAGTACTTC NA TRBV13 16 TRBJ2-5 NA
CASSLDGGSYEQYF TGTGCCAGCAGCTTAGACGGGGGCTCCTACGAGCAGTACTTC NA TRBV7-2 14 TRBJ2-7 NA
CATSGTGTGNTEAFF TGTGCCACCAGTGGTACCGGGACAGGGAACACTGAAGCTTTCTTT TRBD1 TRBV24-1 15 TRBJ1-1 once
CASSDRDFSSEFWVKLFF TGTGCCAGCAGCGATCGGGACTTCAGCTCAGAGTTTTGGGTAAAACTGTTTTTT NA TRBV6-2/TRBV6-3 18 TRBJ1-4 NA
CASSVVRGSTGELFF TGCGCCAGCAGTGTTGTCAGGGGGTCCACCGGGGAGCTGTTTTTT TRBD1 TRBV10-1 15 TRBJ2-2 NA
CASSVGTSGPTVEQFF TGTGCCAGCAGCGTGGGAACTAGCGGCCCTACGGTTGAGCAGTTCTTC TRBD2 TRBV9 16 TRBJ2-1 NA
CASRAGMGNEQFF TGCGCCAGTAGGGCAGGGATGGGCAATGAGCAGTTCTTC NA TRBV5-1 13 TRBJ2-1 NA
CASSPHQLAGVDEQFF TGTGCCAGCAGCCCCCACCAACTAGCGGGAGTTGATGAGCAGTTCTTC TRBD2 TRBV6-6 16 TRBJ2-1 NA
CASRGLAGRYNEQFF TGTGCCAGCCGGGGACTAGCGGGACGATACAATGAGCAGTTCTTC TRBD2 TRBV2 15 TRBJ2-1 NA
CASSPPHRIYGYTF TGTGCCAGCTCACCACCGCACAGAATCTATGGCTACACCTTC NA TRBV18 14 TRBJ1-2 NA
CASSVGGGRNEQYF TGTGCCAGCAGCGTAGGAGGAGGTAGGAACGAGCAGTACTTC NA TRBV9 14 TRBJ2-7 NA
CASSYNRRNEKLFF TGTGCCAGCAGTTATAACAGGAGAAATGAAAAACTGTTTTTT NA TRBV6-5 14 TRBJ1-4 NA
CSASRDSDYTDTQYF TGCAGTGCTAGTAGGGACTCAGACTACACAGATACGCAGTATTTT NA TRBV20-1 15 TRBJ2-3 NA
CASSLKRSSGSGETQYF TGTGCCAGCAGCTTAAAGCGGTCGAGCGGGAGTGGAGAGACCCAGTACTTC TRBD2 TRBV13 17 TRBJ2-5 NA
CASSLDLSPLHF TGTGCCAGCAGCTTGGATCTGTCACCCCTCCACTTT NA TRBV5-6 12 TRBJ1-6 few
CASSLGQGSYNEQFF TGTGCCAGCAGCTTAGGACAGGGAAGCTACAATGAGCAGTTCTTC TRBD1 TRBV9 15 TRBJ2-1 NA
CAWSVPDRSNYGYTF TGTGCCTGGAGTGTACCCGACAGGTCTAACTATGGCTACACCTTC NA TRBV30 15 TRBJ1-2 few
CAGTLRTIEDTIYF TGTGCCGGAACCCTACGGACAATCGAAGACACCATATATTTT NA TRBV19 14 TRBJ1-3 NA
CATSDTGLGAFF TGTGCCACCAGTGATACGGGTCTCGGGGCTTTCTTT NA TRBV24-1 12 TRBJ1-1 NA
CASSSLLQGQNTGELFF TGTGCCAGCAGTTCACTCTTACAGGGGCAAAACACCGGGGAGCTGTTTTTT TRBD1 TRBV27 17 TRBJ2-2 few
CASSYLGLGSSGANVLTF TGTGCCAGCAGTTATTTGGGACTAGGGAGCTCTGGGGCCAACGTCCTGACTTTC TRBD2 TRBV6-2/TRBV6-3 18 TRBJ2-6 NA
CASRGGNGETQYF TGTGCCAGCAGGGGGGGGAACGGGGAGACCCAGTACTTC TRBD2 TRBV3-1/TRBV3-2 13 TRBJ2-5 NA
CASPEGGINSPLHF TGTGCCAGCCCTGAGGGGGGGATTAATTCACCCCTCCACTTT NA TRBV28 14 TRBJ1-6 few